These 12 T cell receptor beta chains came from one sample sequenced in a study of cytomegalovirus exposure and HLA in healthy donors. Primers for the PCR totalled 60 Vbeta and 13 Jbeta. Profiling relied on immunoSEQ multiplex PCR, and the TCRdb table lists in-frame clones only, not all of them. Counted here are about 170,000 clones, 85% occurring once; the ten biggest clones make up 1%. Sequencing input: PBMCs. The receptors were gathered from a boy aged 2-15 years in good health and CMV-seronegative.

The V and J genes are TRBV4-2 and TRBJ2-1; tentatively, D is TRBD2 (5 bases). CDR3 length: 14 residues. The V gene lost 0 bases and the J gene lost 10 bases, with 13 bases spanning the gap. CDR1 and CDR2 (germline): LGHNA, YNFKEQ. CDR3 amino acids: CASSQDDGGREQFF. CDR3 DNA sequence: TGTGCCAGCAGCCAAGATGATGGAGGAAGGGAGCAGTTCTTC.

Here the CDR3 reads CARQGAGVSYGYTF. The CDR3, as DNA: TGTGCCAGACAGGGGGCCGGGGTGAGCTATGGCTACACCTTC. The rearrangement links TRBV2 to TRBJ1-2; 9 nucleotides agree with TRBD1. In germline, CDR1 is SNHLY, CDR2 FYNNEI. The ends lost 9 bases at V and 4 bases at J; junction bases unmatched: 9. The CDR3 runs 14 residues.

This clone was seen more than once but under ten times. Other DNA sequences within the sample encode an identical CDR3. V is TRBV30 and J is TRBJ2-1; the D gene is possibly TRBD2 (6 bases). Germline CDR1 and CDR2: GTSNPN and SVGIG (reference sequence). The CDR3 sequence is 13 residues long. Trimming removed 5 bases from V and 0 bases from J, with 8 bases in between. CDR3 bases: TGTGCCTGGTCCGGGAGCTCCTACAATGAGCAGTTCTTC. It codes for CAWSGSSYNEQFF.

The chain joins TRBV9 to TRBJ1-3; D is uncertain. V dropped 0 bases and J dropped 1 base, with 8 bases sitting between them. This CDR3 is 15 amino acids long. Looked up from germline, CDR1 is SGDLS and CDR2 is YYNGEE. This CDR3 is CASSVDPLSGNTIYF. The CDR3 DNA sequence: TGTGCCAGCAGCGTAGACCCACTATCTGGAAACACCATATATTTT.

This clone was found a few times. This chain connects TRBV27 to TRBJ1-2, with 9 bases aligning to TRBD1. The CDR3 runs 14 residues. The V gene's germline CDR1 is MNHEY and CDR2 SMNVEV (reference sequence). V dropped 6 bases and J dropped 4; count of bases not matched to a gene: 6. The CDR3 nucleotides are TGTGCCAGCAGATTACAGGGGGCGGGCTATGGCTACACCTTC. This translates into CASRLQGAGYGYTF.

V usage is TRBV4-1 and J usage is TRBJ1-4; D is uncertain. V gave up 3 bases and J gave up 3 bases, with 20 bases separating them. CDR1 and CDR2 (germline): MGHRA, YSYEKL. This CDR3 comprises 18 residues. The CDR3 reads CASSQSPGLTSANEKLFF. CDR3 in DNA: TGCGCCAGCAGCCAGAGTCCAGGACTCACATCGGCTAATGAAAAACTGTTTTTT.

Concerning this clone itself: A read error may produce the germline difference seen at one junction end. This chain uses TRBV7-7 with TRBJ1-1; a possible D gene is TRBD1 (5 bases). Germline CDR1 is SSHAT and CDR2 is FNYEAQ (reference sequence). There are 13 residues in the CDR3. The CDR3 here is CASSRGQNTEAFF. The CDR3 coding sequence is TGTGCTAGCAGCCGAGGACAGAACACTGAAGCTTTCTTT.

V is TRBV27 and J is TRBJ2-3; TRBD2 is a possible D gene (6 bases). Trimming cost V 2 bases and J 1 base, with 13 bases left between them. The CDR3 extends over 16 amino acids. Germline lookup yields CDR1 MNHEY and CDR2 SMNVEV (reference sequence). The CDR3 reads CASSLIPWGGTDTQYF. In DNA, the CDR3 is TGTGCCAGCAGTTTAATTCCTTGGGGGGGCACAGATACGCAGTATTTT.

This clone was observed a handful of times. The rearrangement links TRBV5-1 to TRBJ1-3; perhaps TRBD1 as D (6 bases). This CDR3 region has 16 residues. The V and J ends lost 4 bases and 0 bases respectively, with 14 bases between them. Germline assignment: CDR1 SGHRS and CDR2 YFSETQ. CDR3 residues: CASSKGGGSSGNTIYF. CDR3 nucleotide sequence: TGCGCCAGCAGCAAAGGGGGGGGAAGCTCTGGAAACACCATATATTTT.

The V gene is TRBV19, the J gene TRBJ2-1; TRBD2 aligns across 8 bases. Germline lookup yields CDR1 LNHDA and CDR2 SQIVND (reference sequence). The CDR3 sequence is 15 residues long. Trimming cost V 6 bases and J 0 bases; bases outside gene matches: 4. CDR3 sequence (DNA): TGTGCCAGTAGGACGGGAGGGAGCTCCTACAATGAGCAGTTCTTC. This encodes CASRTGGSSYNEQFF.

The chain recombines TRBV6-5 with TRBJ2-1; the D gene is possibly TRBD2 (6 bases). This CDR3 is built from 15 residues. Trimming removed 6 bases at V and 0 bases at J, with 12 bases between. Per germline, CDR1 MNHEY and CDR2 SVGAGI. CDR3 protein: CASSPGGSSYNEQFF. CDR3 DNA: TGTGCCAGCAGCCCTGGGGGGAGCTCCTACAATGAGCAGTTCTTC.

The genes are TRBV5-1 and TRBJ1-2, with 10 bases identical to TRBD1. The CDR3 runs 15 residues. CDR1 and CDR2 from the germline V gene are SGHRS and YFSETQ. Trimming removed 4 bases from V and 7 bases from J; junction bases left unmatched: 10. The CDR3 loop reads CASSRWDRGGSGYTF. CDR3 in DNA: TGCGCCAGCAGCCGATGGGACAGGGGAGGATCTGGCTACACCTTC.